The entry below gives a single TCR beta chain sequence along with its context. As yet, its antigen is unknown. The CDR3 has 13 residues. Trimming took off 2 bases at V and 6 bases at J, with 10 bases between the two ends. CDR1 is MNHEY and CDR2 is SVGEGT in the germline V gene. The sample belongs to a study of response to subunit inactivated influenza vaccine. TCRdb reprocessed the RT-PCR reads with MiXCR, giving one entry per CDR3 protein. The table records 450,000 to 600,000 distinct CDR3 sequences, 6.5% to 8% of them present only once. Notes on the study in general: Seasonal influenza vaccination, on each occasion, was suggested by the authors to recruit few new T cells.

The chain joins TRBV6-2 or TRBV6-3 to TRBJ1-2; tentative D call: TRBD1 (5 bases). This specimen was PBMCs from blood, taken roughly 24 months after vaccination. The TCR comes from a man between 50 and 75 years old who received an inactivated influenza vaccine. The CDR3 reads CASSYGAGHGYTF. DNA of the CDR3: TGTGCCAGCAGTTACGGGGCAGGGCATGGCTACACCTTC.